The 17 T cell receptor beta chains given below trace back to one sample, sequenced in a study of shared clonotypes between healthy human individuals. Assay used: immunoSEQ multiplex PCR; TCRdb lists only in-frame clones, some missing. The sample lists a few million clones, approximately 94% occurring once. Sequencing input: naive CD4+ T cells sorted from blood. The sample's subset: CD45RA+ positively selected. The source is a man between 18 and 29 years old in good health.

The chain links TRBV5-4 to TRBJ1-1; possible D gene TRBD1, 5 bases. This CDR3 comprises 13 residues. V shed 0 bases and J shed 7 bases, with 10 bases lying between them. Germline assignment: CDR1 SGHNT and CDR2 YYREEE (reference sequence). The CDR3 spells CASSLGGTLEAFF. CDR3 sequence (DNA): TGTGCCAGCAGCTTGGGGGGCACCCTTGAAGCTTTCTTT.

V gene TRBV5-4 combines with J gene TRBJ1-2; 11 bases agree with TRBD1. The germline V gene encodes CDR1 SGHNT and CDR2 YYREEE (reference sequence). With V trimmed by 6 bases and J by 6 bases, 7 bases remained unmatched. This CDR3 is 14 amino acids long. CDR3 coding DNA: TGTGCCAGCAAAAGGACAGGGGGCTCGGATGGCTACACCTTC. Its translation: CASKRTGGSDGYTF.

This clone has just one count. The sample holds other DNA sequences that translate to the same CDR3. This chain's CDR3 is CASSLNLYNEQFF. CDR3 nucleotide sequence: TGTGCCAGCAGCTTAAACCTTTACAATGAGCAGTTCTTC. V is TRBV11-3 and J is TRBJ2-1; D unclear. Trimming stripped 2 bases from V and 4 bases from J, with 6 bases between. CDR3 length equals 13 residues. CDR1 is SGHNT and CDR2 is YENEEA in the germline V gene.

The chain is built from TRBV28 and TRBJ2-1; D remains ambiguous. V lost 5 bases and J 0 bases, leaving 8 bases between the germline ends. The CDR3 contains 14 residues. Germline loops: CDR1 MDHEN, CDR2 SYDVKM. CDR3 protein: CASSSVSSYNEQFF. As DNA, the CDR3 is TGTGCCAGCAGTAGCGTTAGCTCCTACAATGAGCAGTTCTTC.

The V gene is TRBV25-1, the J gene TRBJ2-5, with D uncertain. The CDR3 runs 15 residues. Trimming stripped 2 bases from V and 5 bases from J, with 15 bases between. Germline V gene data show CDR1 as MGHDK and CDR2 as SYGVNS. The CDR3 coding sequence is TGTGCCAGCAGTGAACCCATTTTTTTCGTGGAGACCCAGTACTTC. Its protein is CASSEPIFFVETQYF.

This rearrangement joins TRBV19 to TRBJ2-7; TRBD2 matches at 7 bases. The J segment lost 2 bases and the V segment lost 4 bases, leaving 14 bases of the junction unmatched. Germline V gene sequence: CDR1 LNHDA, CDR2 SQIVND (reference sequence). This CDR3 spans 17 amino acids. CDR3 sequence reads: CASSTFPSGRVAYEQYF. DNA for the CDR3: TGTGCCAGTAGTACTTTCCCCTCGGGGAGGGTGGCCTACGAGCAGTACTTC.

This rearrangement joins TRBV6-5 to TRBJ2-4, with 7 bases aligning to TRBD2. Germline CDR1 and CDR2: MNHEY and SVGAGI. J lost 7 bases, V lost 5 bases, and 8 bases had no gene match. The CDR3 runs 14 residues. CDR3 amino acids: CASSETGGRNIQYF. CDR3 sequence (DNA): TGTGCCAGCAGTGAAACCGGGGGGAGGAACATTCAGTACTTC.

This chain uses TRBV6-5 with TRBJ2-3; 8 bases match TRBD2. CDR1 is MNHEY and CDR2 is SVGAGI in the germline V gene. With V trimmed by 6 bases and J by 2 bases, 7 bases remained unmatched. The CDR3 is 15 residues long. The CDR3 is CASSPRGGVTDTQYF. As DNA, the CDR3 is TGTGCCAGCAGCCCCCGGGGGGGGGTCACAGATACGCAGTATTTT.

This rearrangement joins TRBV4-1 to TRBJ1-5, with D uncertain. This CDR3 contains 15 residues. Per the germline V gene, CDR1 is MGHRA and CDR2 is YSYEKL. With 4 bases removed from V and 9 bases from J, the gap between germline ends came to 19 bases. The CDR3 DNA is TGCGCCAGCAGCCGAACAGAGCGACCAGACGCGCCCCAGCATTTT. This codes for CASSRTERPDAPQHF.

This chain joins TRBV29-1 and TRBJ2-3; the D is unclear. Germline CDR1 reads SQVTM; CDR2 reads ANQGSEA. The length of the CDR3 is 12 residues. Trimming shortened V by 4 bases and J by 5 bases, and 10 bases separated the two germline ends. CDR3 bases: TGCAGCGTTGTCGTAGGTAGAGATACGCAGTATTTT. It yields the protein CSVVVGRDTQYF.

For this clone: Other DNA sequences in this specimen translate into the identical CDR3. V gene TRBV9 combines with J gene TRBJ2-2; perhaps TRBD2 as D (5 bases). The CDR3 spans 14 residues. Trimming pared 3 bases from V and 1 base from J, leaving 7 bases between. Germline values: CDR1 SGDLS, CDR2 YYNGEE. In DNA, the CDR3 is TGTGCCAGCAGCGGAGGGTTGAACACCGGGGAGCTGTTTTTT. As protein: CASSGGLNTGELFF.

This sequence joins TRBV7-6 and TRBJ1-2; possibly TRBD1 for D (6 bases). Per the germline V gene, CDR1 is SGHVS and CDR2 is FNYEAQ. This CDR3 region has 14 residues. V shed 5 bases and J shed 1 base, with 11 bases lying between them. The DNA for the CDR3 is TGTGCCAGCAGCCCGGACAGCCTTAACTATGGCTACACCTTC. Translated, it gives CASSPDSLNYGYTF.

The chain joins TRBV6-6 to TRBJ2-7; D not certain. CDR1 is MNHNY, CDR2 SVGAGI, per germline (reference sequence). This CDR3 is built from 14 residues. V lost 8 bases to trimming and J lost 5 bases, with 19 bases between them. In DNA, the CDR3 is TGTGCCAGCCTTAATTCCGGGCTCTCGGACGAGCAGTACTTC. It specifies CASLNSGLSDEQYF.

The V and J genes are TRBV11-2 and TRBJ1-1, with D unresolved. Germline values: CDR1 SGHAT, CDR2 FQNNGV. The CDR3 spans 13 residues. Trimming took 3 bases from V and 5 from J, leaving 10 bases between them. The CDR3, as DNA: TGTGCCAGCAGCTTCAGTGAGCGAACTGAAGCTTTCTTT. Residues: CASSFSERTEAFF. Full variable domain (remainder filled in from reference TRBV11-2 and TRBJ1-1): EAGVAQSPRYKIIEKRQSVAFWCNPISGHATLYWYQQILGQGPKLLIQFQNNGVVDDSQLPKDRFSAERLKGVDSTLKIQPAKLEDSAVYLCASSFSERTEAFFGQGTRLTVV.

DNA of the CDR3: TGTGCCAGAAGCTTGGGACAGGGGAAGACCGGGGAGCTGTTTTTT. Residues: CARSLGQGKTGELFF. The chain joins TRBV5-3 to TRBJ2-2; 8 nucleotides align to TRBD1. TRBV5-3 is noted as an ORF with a role that remains uncertain. The trim removed 0 bases at V and 5 bases at J, leaving 3 bases unmatched. The CDR3 sequence is 15 residues long.

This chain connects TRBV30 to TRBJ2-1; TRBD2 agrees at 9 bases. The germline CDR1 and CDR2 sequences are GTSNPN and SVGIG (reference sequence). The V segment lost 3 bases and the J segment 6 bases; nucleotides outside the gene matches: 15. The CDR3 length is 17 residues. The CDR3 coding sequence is TGTGCCTGGAGCCCCCCGATAGGTAGCGGGGGACGCAATGAGCAGTTCTTC. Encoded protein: CAWSPPIGSGGRNEQFF.

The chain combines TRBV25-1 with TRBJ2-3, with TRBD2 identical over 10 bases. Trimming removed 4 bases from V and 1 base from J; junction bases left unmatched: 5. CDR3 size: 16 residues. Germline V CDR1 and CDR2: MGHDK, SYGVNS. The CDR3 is CASSAGLAARTDTQYF. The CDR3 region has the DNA TGTGCCAGCAGTGCCGGACTAGCGGCCCGCACAGATACGCAGTATTTT. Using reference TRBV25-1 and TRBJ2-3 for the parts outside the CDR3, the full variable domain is EADIYQTPRYLVIGTGKKITLECSQTMGHDKMYWYQQDPGMELHLIHYSYGVNSTEKGDLSSESTVSRIRTEHFPLTLESARPSHTSQYLCASSAGLAARTDTQYFGPGTRLTVL.